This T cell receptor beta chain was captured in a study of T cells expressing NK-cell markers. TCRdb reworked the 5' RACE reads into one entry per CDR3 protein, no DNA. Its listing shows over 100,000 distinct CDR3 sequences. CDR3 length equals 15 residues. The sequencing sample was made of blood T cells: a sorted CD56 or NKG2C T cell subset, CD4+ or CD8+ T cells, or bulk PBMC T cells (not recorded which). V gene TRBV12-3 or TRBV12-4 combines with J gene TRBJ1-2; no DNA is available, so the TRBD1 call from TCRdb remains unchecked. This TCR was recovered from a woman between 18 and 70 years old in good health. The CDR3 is CASSSPGGLVYGYTF.